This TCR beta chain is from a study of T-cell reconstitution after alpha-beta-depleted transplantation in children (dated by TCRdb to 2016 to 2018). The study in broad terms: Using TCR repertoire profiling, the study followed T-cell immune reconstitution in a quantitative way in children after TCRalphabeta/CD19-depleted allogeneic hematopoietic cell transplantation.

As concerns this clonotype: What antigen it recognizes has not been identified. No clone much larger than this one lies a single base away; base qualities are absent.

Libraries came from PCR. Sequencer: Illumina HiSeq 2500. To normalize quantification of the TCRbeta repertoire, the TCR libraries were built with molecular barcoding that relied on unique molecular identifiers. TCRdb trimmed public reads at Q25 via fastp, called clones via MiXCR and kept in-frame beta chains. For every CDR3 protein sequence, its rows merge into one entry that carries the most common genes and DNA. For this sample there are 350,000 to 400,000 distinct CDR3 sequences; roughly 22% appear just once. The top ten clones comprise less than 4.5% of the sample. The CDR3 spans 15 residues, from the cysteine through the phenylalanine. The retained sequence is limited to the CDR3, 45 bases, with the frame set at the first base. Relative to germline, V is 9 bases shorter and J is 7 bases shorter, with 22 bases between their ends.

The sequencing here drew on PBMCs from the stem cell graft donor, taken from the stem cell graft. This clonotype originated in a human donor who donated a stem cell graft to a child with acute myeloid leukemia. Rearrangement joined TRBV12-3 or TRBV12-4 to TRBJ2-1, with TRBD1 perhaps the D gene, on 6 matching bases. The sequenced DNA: TGTGCCAGTACCCCGGGACACCCTAACAGAAATGAGCAGTTCTTC. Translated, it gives CASTPGHPNRNEQFF.